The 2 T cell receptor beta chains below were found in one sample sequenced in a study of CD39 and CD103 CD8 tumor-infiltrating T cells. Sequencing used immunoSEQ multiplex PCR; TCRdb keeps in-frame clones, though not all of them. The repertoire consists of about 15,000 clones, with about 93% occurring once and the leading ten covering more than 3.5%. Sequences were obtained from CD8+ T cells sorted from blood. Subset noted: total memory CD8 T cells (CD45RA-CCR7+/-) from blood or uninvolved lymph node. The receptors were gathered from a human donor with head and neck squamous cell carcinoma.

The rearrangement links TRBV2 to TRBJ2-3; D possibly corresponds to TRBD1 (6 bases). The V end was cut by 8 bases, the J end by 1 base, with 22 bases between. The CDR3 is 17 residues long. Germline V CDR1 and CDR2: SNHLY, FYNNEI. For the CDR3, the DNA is TGTGCCAGCGGGGGCCGGCAAGGCGGAGGACGCACAGATACGCAGTATTTT. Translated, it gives CASGGRQGGGRTDTQYF.

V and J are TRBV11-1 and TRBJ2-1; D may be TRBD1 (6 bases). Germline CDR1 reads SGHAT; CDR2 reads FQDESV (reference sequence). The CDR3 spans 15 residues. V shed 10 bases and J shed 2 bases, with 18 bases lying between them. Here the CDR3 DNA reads TGTGCCACCGGAATCTCGACAGGCCCCTACAATGAGCAGTTCTTC. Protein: CATGISTGPYNEQFF.